The 25 T cell receptor beta chains given below trace back to one sample, sequenced in a study of blood T cells in healthy people across ages. A J-beta primer mix and a sample-barcoded 5' primer were used in a second PCR of about 7 to 12 cycles. TCRdb used MiXCR to reprocess the 5' RACE reads, holding one entry per CDR3 protein. This sample has 910,000 or so distinct CDR3 sequences, with 51% found just once. Sequences were obtained from blood. The receptors here all came from a woman between 55 and 75 years old in good health.

The CDR3 reads CASSLDVLRSNYGYTF. Written as DNA, the CDR3 is TGCGCCAGCAGCCTAGACGTTTTAAGGTCTAACTATGGCTACACCTTC. The chain is built from TRBV4-3 and TRBJ1-2; D unclear. Germline V lookup: CDR1 LGHNA, CDR2 YSLEER. The V and J ends lost 4 bases and 0 bases respectively, with 15 bases between them. This CDR3 is built from 16 residues.

CDR3: CASSQVFGSNTDTQYF. In DNA form, the CDR3 reads TGTGCCAGCAGCCAAGTTTTCGGATCTAACACAGATACGCAGTATTTT. The J gene is TRBJ2-3, the V gene TRBV14; unclear D gene. The germline V gene has CDR1 SGHDN and CDR2 FVKESK. The CDR3 extends over 16 amino acids. Trimming removed 1 base from V and 2 bases from J, with 13 bases in between.

This chain joins TRBV28 and TRBJ2-4; TRBD1 agrees at 9 bases. The CDR3 consists of 15 residues. Germline-derived CDR1 and CDR2 are MDHEN and SYDVKM. V trimming: 3 bases; J trimming: 6 bases; junction bases outside the gene matches: 6. The CDR3 sequence is CASSFGRDRANIQYF. CDR3 DNA sequence: TGTGCCAGCAGTTTCGGTCGGGACAGGGCAAACATTCAGTACTTC. Together with reference TRBV28 and TRBJ2-4, the CDR3 gives the full variable domain: DVKVTQSSRYLVKRTGEKVFLECVQDMDHENMFWYRQDPGLGLRLIYFSYDVKMKEKGDIPEGYSVSREKKERFSLILESASTNQTSMYLCASSFGRDRANIQYFGAGTRLSVL.

Only a few counts were recorded for this clonotype. CDR3 amino acids: CASSLGRDGRYGYTF. The CDR3 DNA reads TGTGCCAGCAGTTTAGGAAGAGACGGACGCTATGGCTACACCTTC. The chain joins TRBV27 to TRBJ1-2; no clear D gene. The CDR3 has 15 amino acids. The V gene lost 2 bases and the J gene lost 4 bases, with 14 bases spanning the gap. Germline CDR1 and CDR2: MNHEY and SMNVEV (reference sequence).

This sequence joins TRBV4-1 and TRBJ2-1; 9 bases fit TRBD1. The CDR3 sequence is 15 residues long. The germline gives CDR1 MGHRA, CDR2 YSYEKL. Trimming removed 4 bases from V and 8 bases from J; junction bases left unmatched: 9. CDR3 amino acids: CASSPIQGARYEQFF. CDR3 coding DNA: TGCGCCAGCAGCCCTATACAGGGGGCTAGGTATGAGCAGTTCTTC.

The chain carries TRBV2 and TRBJ1-2, with D perhaps matching TRBD1 (5 bases). CDR1 is SNHLY and CDR2 is FYNNEI in the germline V gene. The CDR3 covers 12 residues. V was shortened by 7 bases and J by 2 bases, with 8 bases between the two germline ends. The DNA of the CDR3 is TGTGCCAGCATGCGACAGAACTATGGCTACACCTTC. This encodes CASMRQNYGYTF. Full variable domain (remainder filled in from reference TRBV2 and TRBJ1-2): EPEVTQTPSHQVTQMGQEVILRCVPISNHLYFYWYRQILGQKVEFLVSFYNNEISEKSEIFDDQFSVERPDGSNFTLKIRSTKLEDSAMYFCASMRQNYGYTFGSGTRLTVV.

The J gene is TRBJ2-2, the V gene TRBV4-3; 8 bases match TRBD2. CDR1 is LGHNA and CDR2 is YSLEER in the germline V gene. V dropped 4 bases and J dropped 1; count of bases not matched to a gene: 2. The CDR3 consists of 15 residues. For the CDR3, the DNA is TGCGCCAGCAGCCCACTAGCGGTGAACACCGGGGAGCTGTTTTTT. Its protein is CASSPLAVNTGELFF.

V and J are TRBV11-2 and TRBJ2-3; 7 positions match TRBD2. The CDR3 spans 17 residues. The germline gives CDR1 SGHAT, CDR2 FQNNGV. V was pared by 2 bases and J by 5 bases, with 13 bases of the junction left unmatched. The CDR3 DNA reads as TGTGCCAGCAGCTTACCCCGCCTTGGCGGGAGTTTAGATACGCAGTATTTT. Residues: CASSLPRLGGSLDTQYF.

The chain is built from TRBV12-5 and TRBJ2-4; D might be TRBD2 (5 bases). The end of the DNA fits TRBJ2-7 better, so the J call may be wrong. Germline CDR1 reads LGHNT; CDR2 reads FRNRAP. The CDR3 length is 13 residues. CDR3 sequence reads: CASGLSGFYEQYF. CDR3 nucleotides: TGTGCTAGTGGTTTGTCGGGATTCTACGAGCAGTACTTC.

The chain uses TRBV11-2 and TRBJ2-2, with 7 nucleotides matching TRBD2. V shed 4 bases and J 4 bases; nucleotides not matched to a gene: 6. Germline V gives CDR1 SGHAT, CDR2 FQNNGV. The CDR3 extends over 15 amino acids. CDR3 in amino acids: CASSSERGSTGELFF. In DNA form, the CDR3 reads TGTGCCAGCAGCTCAGAGCGGGGCTCCACCGGGGAGCTGTTTTTT. Complete variable domain (other parts from reference TRBV11-2 and TRBJ2-2): EAGVAQSPRYKIIEKRQSVAFWCNPISGHATLYWYQQILGQGPKLLIQFQNNGVVDDSQLPKDRFSAERLKGVDSTLKIQPAKLEDSAVYLCASSSERGSTGELFFGEGSRLTVL.

V and J are TRBV7-9 and TRBJ1-4; D is uncertain. Germline CDR1 SEHNR, CDR2 FQNEAQ (reference sequence). This CDR3 region has 15 residues. V lost 1 base and J lost 4, with 10 bases in between. The CDR3 loop is CASSLESGYNEKLFF. DNA of the CDR3: TGTGCCAGCAGCTTAGAATCGGGGTATAATGAAAAACTGTTTTTT.

V and J are TRBV12-3 or TRBV12-4 and TRBJ1-2; the match to TRBD1 covers 7 bases. Losses at the gene ends were 5 bases for V and 8 bases for J; bases not matched to a gene: 8. The CDR3 runs 13 residues. CDR3 region: CASSRQGGNGYTF. For the CDR3, the DNA is TGTGCCAGCAGTAGGCAGGGGGGTAACGGCTACACCTTC.

V is TRBV2 and J is TRBJ1-4, with 9 bases identical to TRBD1. Germline CDR1 and CDR2: SNHLY and FYNNEI. The junction had 6 bases not matched to a gene; V was cut back by 11 bases and J by 8 bases. The CDR3 length is 12 residues. The CDR3 nucleotides read TGTGCCGGTGGGACAGGGTGGGAAAAACTGTTTTTT. It encodes CAGGTGWEKLFF.

In its sample, this clonotype was seen a few times. The chain recombines TRBV20-1 with TRBJ1-5; D unclear. The CDR3 length is 15 residues. CDR1 is DFQATT, CDR2 SNEGSKA, per germline (reference sequence). Trimming cost V 1 base and J 3 bases, with 13 bases left between them. CDR3 in DNA: TGCAGTGCTAGAGGTAGGGCGGCTTACAATCAGCCCCAGCATTTT. It specifies CSARGRAAYNQPQHF.

The gene calls are TRBV14 and TRBJ2-1, with D possibly being TRBD2 (6 bases). The CDR3 is made up of 15 amino acids. V gave up 2 bases and J gave up 2 bases, with 10 bases separating them. Germline assignment: CDR1 SGHDN and CDR2 FVKESK. In DNA, the CDR3 is TGTGCCAGCAGCCAAATTAGCGGACCCTACAATGAGCAGTTCTTC. The encoded protein is CASSQISGPYNEQFF.

This clonotype was seen only a few times. The rearrangement joins TRBV2 to TRBJ1-2; D ambiguous. Germline lookup yields CDR1 SNHLY and CDR2 FYNNEI. Trimming stripped 9 bases from V and 4 bases from J, with 12 bases between. The CDR3 loop spans 12 amino acids. The CDR3 sequence is CASRAGAYGYTF. For the CDR3, the DNA is TGTGCCAGTCGGGCCGGTGCCTATGGCTACACCTTC.

The chain joins TRBV4-1 to TRBJ2-7; D remains unclear. The germline CDR1 and CDR2 sequences are MGHRA and YSYEKL. V lost 2 bases, J lost 4 bases, and 15 bases lay in between. The CDR3 runs to 15 residues. CDR3 protein: CASSQNVQTYYEQYF. The CDR3 DNA follows: TGCGCCAGCAGCCAAAATGTACAGACTTATTACGAGCAGTACTTC.

For the CDR3, the DNA is TGCGCCAGCAGCCAAGTCCTGGTTTCCAACGAGCAGTACTTC. The encoded protein is CASSQVLVSNEQYF. The chain links TRBV4-1 to TRBJ2-7; the D is unclear. V was cut by 1 base and J by 5 bases, with 12 bases left in between. The germline gives CDR1 MGHRA, CDR2 YSYEKL. CDR3 length equals 14 residues.

The chain couples TRBV29-1 to TRBJ2-1; D remains ambiguous. The J call is in doubt because the DNA end fits TRBJ2-7 better. Germline CDR1 is SQVTM and CDR2 is ANQGSEA. This CDR3 is 10 amino acids long. This chain's CDR3 is CSVAHNEQYF. As DNA, the CDR3 is TGCAGCGTTGCTCACAATGAGCAGTACTTC.

This clonotype was observed a single time. This rearrangement joins TRBV4-1 to TRBJ2-1; 9 bases match TRBD2. Trimming cost V 4 bases and J 7 bases; bases outside gene matches: 8. Germline loops: CDR1 MGHRA, CDR2 YSYEKL. This CDR3 is built from 15 residues. The CDR3 bases are TGCGCCAGCAGCCCTCTCGGACTAGCGCGGAATGAGCAGTTCTTC. Protein: CASSPLGLARNEQFF.

The chain employs TRBV28 and TRBJ2-7; D is unresolved. From germline, CDR1 is MDHEN and CDR2 SYDVKM. This CDR3 has 15 amino acids. Trimming stripped 6 bases from V and 3 bases from J, with 18 bases between. The CDR3 coding sequence is TGTGCCAGCAGCCCAACCGACCCAGTAGTCTACGAGCAGTACTTC. It is translated as CASSPTDPVVYEQYF. The entire variable domain, with the rest obtained from reference TRBV28 and TRBJ2-7, is as follows: DVKVTQSSRYLVKRTGEKVFLECVQDMDHENMFWYRQDPGLGLRLIYFSYDVKMKEKGDIPEGYSVSREKKERFSLILESASTNQTSMYLCASSPTDPVVYEQYFGPGTRLTVT.

This clonotype was seen a few times. The rearrangement links TRBV12-3 or TRBV12-4 to TRBJ2-1; D may be TRBD2 (5 bases). The CDR3 totals 14 residues. The V gene lost 5 bases and the J gene lost 7 bases, with 15 bases spanning the gap. The CDR3, as DNA: TGTGCCAGCAGTAATGGCCTAGCTCTAAATGAGCAGTTCTTC. It codes for CASSNGLALNEQFF.

This clonotype was seen at least ten times. This rearrangement joins TRBV29-1 to TRBJ2-7; 12 bases agree with TRBD2. V trimming: 6 bases; J trimming: 3 bases; junction bases outside the gene matches: 9. Germline V gene lookup returns CDR1 SQVTM and CDR2 ANQGSEA. The CDR3 has 15 residues. CDR3: CSVQPGLAGIYEQYF. The CDR3 coding sequence is TGCAGCGTGCAACCCGGACTAGCGGGGATCTACGAGCAGTACTTC.

This clonotype was counted only a few times. The chain links TRBV29-1 to TRBJ2-3; 11 bases agree with TRBD2. Per germline, CDR1 SQVTM and CDR2 ANQGSEA. This CDR3 has 14 residues. The CDR3: CSARLAGFTDTQYF. In DNA, the CDR3 is TGCAGTGCTCGACTAGCGGGGTTCACAGATACGCAGTATTTT.

For the CDR3, the DNA is TGTGCCAGCAGTCCGACCGGTGGGAGCCACGAGCAGTACTTC. This codes for CASSPTGGSHEQYF. The chain carries TRBV12-3 or TRBV12-4 and TRBJ2-7; a weak D match, TRBD2 (5 bases). V was pared by 5 bases and J by 5 bases, with 16 bases between. The CDR3 totals 14 residues.